This is a list of T cell receptor beta chains from one sample in a study of blood T cell repertoires in COVID-19. Sequencing used immunoSEQ multiplex PCR; TCRdb keeps in-frame clones, though not all of them. The repertoire includes 24,000 or so clones, around 86% of them detected once, and roughly 25% sits in the top ten. Sequenced sample: peripheral blood. The receptors come from a human donor with active COVID-19. The donor label of this sample is uncertain. Both conserved end residues are part of each CDR3. Fields, in order: D gene, V gene, J gene, CDR3 DNA, CDR3 protein. The D gene is left open where the match is weak.

TRBD1	TRBV6-6	TRBJ2-1	TGTGCCAGCATCCAGCCGCCGGGACAGGGGGCGAATGAGCAGTTCTTC	CASIQPPGQGANEQFF
-	TRBV9	TRBJ2-5	TGTGCCAGCAGCCCGAGAGAGGGCGCAGAGACCCAGTACTTC	CASSPREGAETQYF
-	TRBV19	TRBJ2-7	TGTGCCAGTAGTATACAGGTTGGGCACCCCTACGAGCAGTACTTC	CASSIQVGHPYEQYF
TRBD1	TRBV3-1/TRBV3-2	TRBJ2-7	TGTGCCAGCAGCCAGACAGGGGGCAATTCCTACGAGCAGTACTTC	CASSQTGGNSYEQYF
-	TRBV18	TRBJ2-6	TGTGCCAGCTCACTCGGGACATCTGGGGCCAACGTCCTGACTTTC	CASSLGTSGANVLTF
TRBD1	TRBV7-3	TRBJ1-1	TGTGCCAGCAGCCCCACGGGACAGGAAATGAACGCTGAAGCTTTCTTT	CASSPTGQEMNAEAFF
-	TRBV3-1/TRBV3-2	TRBJ1-1	TGTGCCAGCAGCCAGGAACACAGGGCTGAAGCTTTCTTT	CASSQEHRAEAFF
-	TRBV7-3	TRBJ2-3	TGTGCCAGCAGCTTATCCCAGGGCCCCACAGATACGCAGTATTTT	CASSLSQGPTDTQYF
-	TRBV7-3	TRBJ2-2	TGTGCCAGCAGCGCACTTGGGGCAAAGGGGGAGCTGTTTTTT	CASSALGAKGELFF
TRBD2	TRBV4-2	TRBJ2-3	TGTGCCAGCAGCCAAGATTATGGCGGGAGAACAGATACGCAGTATTTT	CASSQDYGGRTDTQYF